This T cell receptor beta chain was recorded in a study of blood T cell repertoires in COVID-19. About the study: From the United States, Italy and Spain came samples of acute and convalescent COVID-19. Nucleic acid was either cDNA or gDNA, and it came from T cells, B-cell-depleted T cells, or PBMCs.

As originally analysed: Amplification of reference gene primers provided the estimated nucleated cell counts. Profiled with immunoSEQ multiplex PCR; TCRdb holds only in-frame clones, not every one. The V and J calls and clone size come from that table; D and trimming were worked out from the DNA. The sample contains fewer than 350,000 clones, over 80% of which appear only once. V shed 2 bases and J shed 0 bases, with 19 bases lying between them. Germline-derived CDR1 and CDR2 are MDHEN and SYDVKM. CDR3 length: 18 amino acids. This chain joins TRBV28 and TRBJ2-5, with D maybe TRBD2 (5 bases). The sequence was obtained from a woman aged 45-59 years with active or convalescent COVID-19. Input material: peripheral blood. CDR3 nucleotides: TGTGCCAGCAGTTTACGGTCTTGGGAGCGGCTTTACCAAGAGACCCAGTACTTC. This codes for CASSLRSWERLYQETQYF.